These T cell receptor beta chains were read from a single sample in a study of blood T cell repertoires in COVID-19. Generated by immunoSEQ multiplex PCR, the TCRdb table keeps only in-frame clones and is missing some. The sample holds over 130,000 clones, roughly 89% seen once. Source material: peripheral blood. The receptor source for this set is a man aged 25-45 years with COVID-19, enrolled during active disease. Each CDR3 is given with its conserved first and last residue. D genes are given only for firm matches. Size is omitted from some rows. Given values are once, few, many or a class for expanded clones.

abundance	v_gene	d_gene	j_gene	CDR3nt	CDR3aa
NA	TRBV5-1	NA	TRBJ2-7	TGCGCCAGCAGCGGACGCGAGGGGACACACGAGCAGTACTTC	CASSGREGTHEQYF
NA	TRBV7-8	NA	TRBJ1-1	TGTGCCAGCAGCCCAAGGCGTGCGGGACCGAACACTGAAGCTTTCTTT	CASSPRRAGPNTEAFF
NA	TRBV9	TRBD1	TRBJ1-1	TGTGCCAGCAGTCTAAACAGGGGCCCAGCTTTCTTT	CASSLNRGPAFF
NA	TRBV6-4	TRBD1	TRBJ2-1	TGTGCCAGCAGTGATGTGGACAGGGACTACAATGAGCAGTTCTTC	CASSDVDRDYNEQFF
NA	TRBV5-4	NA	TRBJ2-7	TGTGCCAGCAGGGGGGAGGTCCCCTACGAGCAGTACTTC	CASRGEVPYEQYF
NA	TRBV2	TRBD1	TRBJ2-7	TGTGCCAGCACCCTACAGGGGCTGTCCTACGAGCAGTACTTC	CASTLQGLSYEQYF
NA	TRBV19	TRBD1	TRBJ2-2	TGTGCCAGCACGACAGGGCTTGGCACCGGGGAGCTGTTTTTT	CASTTGLGTGELFF
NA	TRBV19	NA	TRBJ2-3	TGTGCCAGTAAAAGGGACACACTTGAGGATACGCAGTATTTT	CASKRDTLEDTQYF
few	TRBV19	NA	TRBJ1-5	TGTGCCAGTAGTATCACACACTATAGCAATCAGCCCCAGCATTTT	CASSITHYSNQPQHF
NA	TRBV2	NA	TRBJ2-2	TGTGCCAGCGGCGGGACGCTAATAACCGGGGAGCTGTTTTTT	CASGGTLITGELFF
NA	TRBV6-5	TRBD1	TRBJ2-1	TGTGCCAGCGGACGGGACAGGGGGACGAACAATGAGCAGTTCTTC	CASGRDRGTNNEQFF
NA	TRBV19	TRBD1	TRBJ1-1	TGTGCCAGTAGTATTTGGCAGGGGGGCACTGAAGCTTTCTTT	CASSIWQGGTEAFF
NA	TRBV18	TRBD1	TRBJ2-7	TGTGCCAGCTCACCGGGACAGTCGTACGAGCAGTACTTC	CASSPGQSYEQYF
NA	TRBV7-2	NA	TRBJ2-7	TGTGCCAGCAGCTTAGCCCAGGGCACAACCTACGAGCAGTACTTC	CASSLAQGTTYEQYF
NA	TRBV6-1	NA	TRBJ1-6	TGTGCCAGCAGTGAAGTCCCACAGGGATATAATTCACCCCTCCACTTT	CASSEVPQGYNSPLHF
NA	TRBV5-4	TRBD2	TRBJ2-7	TGTGCCAGCAGTACCGGGACTAGCGCTTCCTACGAGCAGTACTTC	CASSTGTSASYEQYF
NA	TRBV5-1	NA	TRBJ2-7	TGCGCCAGCAGCTTGGCCGACAGCCAGGGTTACGAGCAGTACTTC	CASSLADSQGYEQYF
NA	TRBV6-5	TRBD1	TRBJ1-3	TGTGCCAGCAGTAAGGGGGCCCCCTCTGGAAACACCATATATTTT	CASSKGAPSGNTIYF
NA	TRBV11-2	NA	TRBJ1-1	TGTGCCAGCAGCTTTGGGGCTTGGGGTTTGAACACTGAAGCTTTCTTT	CASSFGAWGLNTEAFF
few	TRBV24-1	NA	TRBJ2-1	TGTGCCACCAGTGGTACAGGGGGGGGTGCCAATGAGCAGTTCTTC	CATSGTGGGANEQFF
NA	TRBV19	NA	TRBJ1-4	TGTGCCAGTAGTGCCCGGGCCGGAGGGGATGAAAAACTGTTTTTT	CASSARAGGDEKLFF
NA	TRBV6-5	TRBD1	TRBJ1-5	TGTGCCAGCAGTTACTCGAACAGGGGTAATCAGCCCCAGCATTTT	CASSYSNRGNQPQHF
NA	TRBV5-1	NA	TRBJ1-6	TGCGCCAGCAGACAAAACAATTCACCCCTCCACTTT	CASRQNNSPLHF
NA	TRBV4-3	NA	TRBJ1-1	TGCGCCAGCAGCCAAGATGGGGAGAACCGTGAAGCTTTCTTT	CASSQDGENREAFF
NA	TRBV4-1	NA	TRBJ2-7	TGCGCCAGCAGCCAAGTCAACTCCTACGAGCAGTACTTC	CASSQVNSYEQYF
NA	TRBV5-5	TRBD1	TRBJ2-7	TGTGCCAGCAGCCGTACAGGGGGACGGGACGAGCAGTACTTC	CASSRTGGRDEQYF
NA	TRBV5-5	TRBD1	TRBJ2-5	TGTGCCAGCAGAACCCCACCACCGACAGGGAAAGAGACCCAGTACTTC	CASRTPPPTGKETQYF
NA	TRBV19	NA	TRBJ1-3	TGTGCCAGTAGTCGCCCAGGGCCCGGAAACACCATATATTTT	CASSRPGPGNTIYF
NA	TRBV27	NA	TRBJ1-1	TGTGCCAGCAGTTCCCAATCGACAGGGAACACTGAAGCTTTCTTT	CASSSQSTGNTEAFF
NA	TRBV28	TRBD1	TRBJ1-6	TGTGCCAGCACCCCCGACAGGGGCAGTTCACCCCTCCACTTT	CASTPDRGSSPLHF
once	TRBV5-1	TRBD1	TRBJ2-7	TGCGCCAGCAGCCTCGGGACAGGGGCCCCCCGGGAGCAGTACTTC	CASSLGTGAPREQYF
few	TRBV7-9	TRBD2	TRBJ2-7	TGTGCCAGCCTCCCCCCCGCTAGCGGGAGCTACGAGCAGTACTTC	CASLPPASGSYEQYF
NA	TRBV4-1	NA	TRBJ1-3	TGCGCCAGCAGCCAAGATTTTAAGGGGATGAAAGGAAACACCATATATTTT	CASSQDFKGMKGNTIYF
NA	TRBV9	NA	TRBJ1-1	TGTGCCAGCAGCGTAGCATCAGTGGTGAACACTGAAGCTTTCTTT	CASSVASVVNTEAFF
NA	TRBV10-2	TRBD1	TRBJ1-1	TGCGCCAGCAGAGAGACAGGGTTTGGGGAGTCGGAAGCTTTCTTT	CASRETGFGESEAFF
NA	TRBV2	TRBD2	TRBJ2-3	TGTGCCAGCGGAATAGCGGGGTCCTCTAGCACAGATACGCAGTATTTT	CASGIAGSSSTDTQYF
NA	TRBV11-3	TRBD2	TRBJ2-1	TGTGCCAGCAGCCCACGACTAGCGGGAGGGTACAATGAGCAGTTCTTC	CASSPRLAGGYNEQFF
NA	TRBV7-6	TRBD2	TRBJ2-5	TGTGCCAGCAGCTTAGAGCGGGGAAGAGAGACCCAGTACTTC	CASSLERGRETQYF
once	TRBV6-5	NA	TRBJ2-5	TGTGCCAGCACCCACGGGGAGACCCAGTACTTC	CASTHGETQYF
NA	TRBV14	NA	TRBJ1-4	TGTGCCAGCAGCCAAGAAAGTCGCCAGAAACTGTTTTTT	CASSQESRQKLFF
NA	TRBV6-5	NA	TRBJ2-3	TGTGCCAGCACAGCTTCAGGGGGCACAGATACGCAGTATTTT	CASTASGGTDTQYF
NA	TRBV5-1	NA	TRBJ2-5	TGCGCCAGTGGGCAGGGTAACCGAGAGACCCAGTACTTC	CASGQGNRETQYF
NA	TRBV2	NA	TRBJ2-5	TGTGCCAGCAGTGAGTCCGTCCAAGAGACCCAGTACTTC	CASSESVQETQYF
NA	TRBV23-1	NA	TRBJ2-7	TGCGCCAGCAGCCATAATCGGGTCCGGACTCACGGAAGAGACTACGAGCAGTACTTC	CASSHNRVRTHGRDYEQYF
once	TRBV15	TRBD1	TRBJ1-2	TGTGCCACCAGCAGAGACCCGGACAGGACTCTCTATGGCTACACCTTC	CATSRDPDRTLYGYTF
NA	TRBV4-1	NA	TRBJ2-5	TGCGCCAGCAGCCAAGAAGGAGGCGGAGCGGGTCTTGGTACCCAGTACTTC	CASSQEGGGAGLGTQYF
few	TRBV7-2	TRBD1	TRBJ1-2	TGTGCCAGCAGCCAAGACAGGGCCTATGGCTACACCTTC	CASSQDRAYGYTF
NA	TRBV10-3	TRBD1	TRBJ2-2	TGTGCCATCAGTGACGACAGGGCCTCAGCGGTGGGGGAGCTGTTTTTT	CAISDDRASAVGELFF
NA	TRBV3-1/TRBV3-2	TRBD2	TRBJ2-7	TGTGCCAGCAGCCAAACAAGCGGGAGTTACTACGAGCAGTACTTC	CASSQTSGSYYEQYF
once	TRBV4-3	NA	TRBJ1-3	TGCGCCAGCAGCCCTTCCCCCGACAGTGAGAGAAACACCATATATTTT	CASSPSPDSERNTIYF
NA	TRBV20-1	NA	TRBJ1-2	TGCAGTGCAAGTTCCAGGGATTTCGGCTATGGCTACACCTTC	CSASSRDFGYGYTF
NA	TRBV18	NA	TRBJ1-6	TGTGCCAGCTCGCTTATGAAGGGGAATAATTCACCCCTCCACTTT	CASSLMKGNNSPLHF
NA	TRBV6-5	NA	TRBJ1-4	TGTGCCAGCAGTTACGGAGGGACTAATGAAAAACTGTTTTTT	CASSYGGTNEKLFF
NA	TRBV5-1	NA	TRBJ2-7	TGCGCCAGCAGCCTGGAGGGGGGGCGGTACGAGCAGTACTTC	CASSLEGGRYEQYF
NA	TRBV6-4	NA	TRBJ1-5	TGTGCCAGCAGTGACCCCAACAGGCATCGGGGGAGCAATCAGCCCCAGCATTTT	CASSDPNRHRGSNQPQHF
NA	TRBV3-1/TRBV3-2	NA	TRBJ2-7	TGTGCCAGCAGCCAGATGGGGCTGGTGGGCTACGAGCAGTACTTC	CASSQMGLVGYEQYF
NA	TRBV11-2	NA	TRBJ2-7	TGTGCCAGCAGCTTAGTTAGTGGGCAGGGTATCTACGAGCAGTACTTC	CASSLVSGQGIYEQYF